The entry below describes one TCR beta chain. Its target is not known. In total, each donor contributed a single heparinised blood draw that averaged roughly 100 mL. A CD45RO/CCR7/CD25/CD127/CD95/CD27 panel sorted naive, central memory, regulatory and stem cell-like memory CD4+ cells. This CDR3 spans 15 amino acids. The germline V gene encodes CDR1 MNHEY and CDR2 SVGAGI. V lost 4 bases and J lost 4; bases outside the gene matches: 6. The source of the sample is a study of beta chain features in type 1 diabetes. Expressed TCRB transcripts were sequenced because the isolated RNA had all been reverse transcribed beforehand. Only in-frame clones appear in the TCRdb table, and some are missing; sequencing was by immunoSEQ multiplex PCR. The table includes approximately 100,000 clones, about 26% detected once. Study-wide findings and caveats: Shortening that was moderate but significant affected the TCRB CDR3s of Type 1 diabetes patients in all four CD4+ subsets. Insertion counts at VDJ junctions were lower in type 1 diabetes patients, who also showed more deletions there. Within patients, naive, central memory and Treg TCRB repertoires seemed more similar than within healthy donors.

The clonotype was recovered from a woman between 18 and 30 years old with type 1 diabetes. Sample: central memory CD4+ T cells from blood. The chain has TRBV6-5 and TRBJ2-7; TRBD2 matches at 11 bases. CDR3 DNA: TGTGCCAGCAGTTCCGCAGGACTAGCGGGTTACGAGCAGTACTTC. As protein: CASSSAGLAGYEQYF.